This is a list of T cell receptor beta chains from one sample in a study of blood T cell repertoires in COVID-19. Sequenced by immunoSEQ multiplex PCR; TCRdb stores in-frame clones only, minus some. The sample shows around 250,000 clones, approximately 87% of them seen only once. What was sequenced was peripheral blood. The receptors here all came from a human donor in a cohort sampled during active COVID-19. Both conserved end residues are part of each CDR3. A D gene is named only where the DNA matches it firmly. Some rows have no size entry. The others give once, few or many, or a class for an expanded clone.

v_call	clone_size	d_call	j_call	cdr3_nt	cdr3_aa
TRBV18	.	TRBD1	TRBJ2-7	TGTGCCAGCTCACCGAAGGGACAGGGCTACGAGCAGTACTTC	CASSPKGQGYEQYF
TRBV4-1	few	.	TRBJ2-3	TGCGCCAGCAGTTTCAAACCCGGAGAAGATACGCAGTATTTT	CASSFKPGEDTQYF
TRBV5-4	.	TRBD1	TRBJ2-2	TGTGCCAGCAGCCACCCGGACAGGGGAACCGGGGAGCTGTTTTTT	CASSHPDRGTGELFF
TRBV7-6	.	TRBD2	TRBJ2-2	TGTGCCAGCAGCTTAGGACTAGCGGGGGGGACGGGCACCGGGGAGCTGTTTTTT	CASSLGLAGGTGTGELFF
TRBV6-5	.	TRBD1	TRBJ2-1	TGTGCCAGCAGCAGAGGACAGGGGAAAGTGTTCTTC	CASSRGQGKVFF
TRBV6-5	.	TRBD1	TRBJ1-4	TGTGCCAGCAGAGACGGACAGGGTGCTAATGAAAAACTGTTTTTT	CASRDGQGANEKLFF
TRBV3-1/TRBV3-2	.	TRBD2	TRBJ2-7	TGTGCCAGCAGCTCGACTAGCGGGAGGCGTCGCGAGCAGTACTTC	CASSSTSGRRREQYF
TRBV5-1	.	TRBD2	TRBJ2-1	TGCGCCAGCAGCTTGATAGGACTAGCGGGGACCTTATACAATGAGCAGTTCTTC	CASSLIGLAGTLYNEQFF
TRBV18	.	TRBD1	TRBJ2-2	TGTGCCAGCTCACCACCGGACAGGGGATCTGGAGCCGGGGAGCTGTTTTTT	CASSPPDRGSGAGELFF
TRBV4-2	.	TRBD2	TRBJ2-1	TGTGCCAGCAGCCAAGAGGCTGGCACTAGCGGTTACAATGAGCAGTTCTTC	CASSQEAGTSGYNEQFF
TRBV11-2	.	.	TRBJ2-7	TGTGCCAGCAGCGCGGACAGCTACGAGCAGTACTTC	CASSADSYEQYF
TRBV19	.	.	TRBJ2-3	TGTGCCACGGGCACAGATACGCAGTATTTT	CATGTDTQYF
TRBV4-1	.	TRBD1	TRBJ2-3	TGCGCCAGCAGCCAACCGGACAGGGGAACAGATACGCAGTATTTT	CASSQPDRGTDTQYF
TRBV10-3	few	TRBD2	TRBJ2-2	TGTGCCATCCGAAGCGGGGCCGGAACCGGGGAGCTGTTTTTT	CAIRSGAGTGELFF
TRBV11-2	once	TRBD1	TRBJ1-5	TGTGCCAGCAGCTTGGGGACAGGGGCTAGCAATCAGCCCCAGCATTTT	CASSLGTGASNQPQHF
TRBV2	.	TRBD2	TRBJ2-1	TGTGCCAGCAGTGCAGAGCGGGGGGGCTCCTACAATGAGCAGTTCTTC	CASSAERGGSYNEQFF
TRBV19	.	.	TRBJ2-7	TGTGCCAGTAGTACATGGGACAATACCTACGAGCAGTACTTC	CASSTWDNTYEQYF